This T cell receptor beta chain was profiled in a study of T cell clones after liver transplantation. The CDR3 contains 13 residues. The germline gives CDR1 SSHAT, CDR2 FNYEAQ (reference sequence). Thawed unstimulated PBMCs were FACS-sorted by CD3, CD4 and CD8 into two populations. Using immunoSEQ multiplex PCR, the repertoire was profiled, and TCRdb retains in-frame clones only, with some absent. Of under 85,000 clones in the sample, about four fifths were seen once. Study-wide results and limits: The donor-reactive repertoire was only partly measurable in two subjects, lacking donor cells.

Remarks on this clone: Antigen specificity is unknown. The junction departs from the called germline gene at one end, perhaps through a read error.

The TCR originated in a human patient who received a liver transplant. Some T cells may be graft donor cells. Sequenced here: CD4+ T cells from blood, sampled 12 months after liver transplant. The J gene is TRBJ2-1, the V gene TRBV7-7; D gene uncertain. The CDR3 spells CASSLGLNNEQFF. CDR3 DNA sequence: TGTGCTAGCAGCTTAGGTCTTAACAATGAGCAGTTCTTC.